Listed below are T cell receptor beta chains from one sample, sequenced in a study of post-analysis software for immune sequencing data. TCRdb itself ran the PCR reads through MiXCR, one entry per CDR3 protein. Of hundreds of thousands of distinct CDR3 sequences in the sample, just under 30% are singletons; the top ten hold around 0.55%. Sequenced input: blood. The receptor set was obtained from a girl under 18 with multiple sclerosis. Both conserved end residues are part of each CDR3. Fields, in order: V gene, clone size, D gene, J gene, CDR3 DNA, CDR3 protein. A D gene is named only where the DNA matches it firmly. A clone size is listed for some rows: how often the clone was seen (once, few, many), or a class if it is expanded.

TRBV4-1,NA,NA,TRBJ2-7,TGCGCCAGCAGCCAAGAGAATGGTAGGGCCCAACCCATCTCCTACGAGCAGTACTTC,CASSQENGRAQPISYEQYF
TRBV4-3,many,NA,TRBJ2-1,TGCGCCAGCAGCCAAGATTACGGAGTGAATGAGCAGTTCTTC,CASSQDYGVNEQFF
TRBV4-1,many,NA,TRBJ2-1,TGCGCCAGCAGCCAAGACTCGTACAATGAGCAGTTCTTC,CASSQDSYNEQFF
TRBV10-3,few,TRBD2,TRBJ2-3,TGTGCCATCCGACTAGCGGGGGGCCCAGATACGCAGTATTTT,CAIRLAGGPDTQYF
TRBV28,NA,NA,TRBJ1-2,TGTGCCAGCAGTTCAGGACAGCTTAGCTACACCTTC,CASSSGQLSYTF
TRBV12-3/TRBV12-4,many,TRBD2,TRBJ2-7,TGTGCCAGCAGTTCCCCTAGCGGGGGCTCCTACGAGCAGTACTTC,CASSSPSGGSYEQYF
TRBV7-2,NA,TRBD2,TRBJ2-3,TGTGCCAGCACCTACATTAGCGGGGGGACTATAGATACGCAGTATTTT,CASTYISGGTIDTQYF
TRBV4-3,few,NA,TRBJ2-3,TGCGCCGGCAGCCAAGATTCAGCGGTAGATACGCAGTATTTT,CAGSQDSAVDTQYF
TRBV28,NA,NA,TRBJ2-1,TGTGCCAGCCGACAAAGAGGCAGGGGGGTTGTCTATGAGCAGTTCTTC,CASRQRGRGVVYEQFF
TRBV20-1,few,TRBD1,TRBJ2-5,TGCAGTGCTCCAGGGACAGCCCGAGAGACCCAGTACTTC,CSAPGTARETQYF
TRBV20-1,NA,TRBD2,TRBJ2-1,TGCAGTGCTAGCGTAGGGCTTCCTAGCGGGGGGGCGAATGAGCAGTTCTTC,CSASVGLPSGGANEQFF
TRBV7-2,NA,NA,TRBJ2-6,TGTGCCAGCAGTCAGGACCCACGGTCGGGCTCTGGGGCCAACGTCCTGACTTTC,CASSQDPRSGSGANVLTF
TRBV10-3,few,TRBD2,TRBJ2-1,TGTGCCATCAGCCCGGGACAGGGAGGACTAGCGGGCGGGGATGAGCAGTTCTTC,CAISPGQGGLAGGDEQFF
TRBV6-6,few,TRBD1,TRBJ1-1,TGTGCCAGCAGTTACCCTGAGGGACAGGGGATCACTGAAGCTTTCTTT,CASSYPEGQGITEAFF
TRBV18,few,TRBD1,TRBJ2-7,TGTGCCAGCTCACCTTCTGGGACAGTGCGGGAGCAGTACTTC,CASSPSGTVREQYF
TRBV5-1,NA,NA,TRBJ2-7,TGCGCCAGCAGCAAGGACAGCACTCGGCACGAGCAGTACTTC,CASSKDSTRHEQYF
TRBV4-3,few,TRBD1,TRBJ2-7,TGCGCCAGCAGCCGCCGGGACAGGCCCTACGAGCAGTACTTC,CASSRRDRPYEQYF
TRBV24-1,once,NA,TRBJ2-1,TGTGCCACCAGTGCAAAGACCGGGCCCCAAGGCTGCAATGAGCAGTTCTTC,CATSAKTGPQGCNEQFF
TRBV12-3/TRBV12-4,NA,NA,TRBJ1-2,TGTGCCAGCAGCCCGGGTGAGCCAGGCGGCTACACCTTC,CASSPGEPGGYTF
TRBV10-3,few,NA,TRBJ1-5,TGTGCCATCAGTTCGAGTCCCCCAAGAGATCAGCCCCAGCATTTT,CAISSSPPRDQPQHF
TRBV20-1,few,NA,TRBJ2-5,TGCAGTGCTAGACAAGACGAGACCCAGTACTTC,CSARQDETQYF
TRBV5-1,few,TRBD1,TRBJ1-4,TGCGCCAGCAGCTATGGACAGGTGGATGAAAAACTGTTTTTT,CASSYGQVDEKLFF
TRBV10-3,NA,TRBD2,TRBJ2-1,TGTGCCATCAGGAGCGGGAGTGGAAATGAGCAGTTCTTC,CAIRSGSGNEQFF
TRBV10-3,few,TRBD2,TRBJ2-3,TGTGCCATCAGTGGGACTAGCGGGGACACAGATACGCAGTATTTT,CAISGTSGDTDTQYF
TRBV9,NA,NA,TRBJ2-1,TGTGCCAGCAGCTCAAGTGGGGGGATCGCCGACAATGAGCAGTTCTTC,CASSSSGGIADNEQFF
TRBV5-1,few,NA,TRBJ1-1,TGCGCCAGCAGCTTAGGGTCGGCTGAAGCTTTCTTT,CASSLGSAEAFF
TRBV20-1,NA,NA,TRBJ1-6,TGCAGTGCTAGAGATGGGCTCTCGACCCTCAATTCACCCCTCCACTTT,CSARDGLSTLNSPLHF
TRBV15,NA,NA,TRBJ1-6,TGTGCCACCAGCCCCCTAACAGAGTCACCCCTCCACTTT,CATSPLTESPLHF
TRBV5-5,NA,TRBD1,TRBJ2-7,TGTGCCAGCAGCCTCGGGACAGGGAGCGAGCAGTACTTC,CASSLGTGSEQYF
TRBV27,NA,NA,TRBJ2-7,TGTGCCAGCAGTTTATCGCCAGGTTCGAACGAGCAGTACTTC,CASSLSPGSNEQYF
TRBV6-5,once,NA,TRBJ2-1,TGTGCCAGCAGCCAGACGGTCAGGGTTGAGCAGTTCTTC,CASSQTVRVEQFF
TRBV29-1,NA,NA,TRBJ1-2,TGCAGCGTTGATAAATCTGCAGGGAACTATGGCTACACCTTC,CSVDKSAGNYGYTF
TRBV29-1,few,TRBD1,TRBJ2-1,TGCAGCGTTGAAGAGCGACGGGCAGGGGGAAATGAGCAGTTCTTC,CSVEERRAGGNEQFF
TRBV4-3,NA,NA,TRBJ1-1,TGCGCCAGCAGCCAAGGAAGTTTAGGAAACACTGAAGCTTTCTTT,CASSQGSLGNTEAFF
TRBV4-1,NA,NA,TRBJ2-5,TGCGCCAGCAGCAAACAGGGCCAAGAGACCCAGTACTTC,CASSKQGQETQYF
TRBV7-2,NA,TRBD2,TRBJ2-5,TGTGCCGGCAGCACCCGACTAGCTAGTTGGCAGTACTTC,CAGSTRLASWQYF
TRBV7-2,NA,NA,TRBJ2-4,TGTGCCAGCAGGCGCGAGGGGTACATTCAGTACTTC,CASRREGYIQYF
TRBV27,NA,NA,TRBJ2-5,TGTGCCAGCAGGCGGGACCACGGGGGGACCCAGTACTTC,CASRRDHGGTQYF
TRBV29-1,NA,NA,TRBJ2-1,TGCAGCGTTGAAGATCAGGGGTCAGAGCAGTTCTTC,CSVEDQGSEQFF
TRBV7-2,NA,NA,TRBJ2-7,TGTGCCAGCAGCTTGTGGGCGACAAGGGGTCCCTACGAGCAGTACTTC,CASSLWATRGPYEQYF
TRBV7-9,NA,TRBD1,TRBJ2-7,TGTGCCAGCAGCCCACCGGGACAGGGATACTACGAGCAGTACTTC,CASSPPGQGYYEQYF
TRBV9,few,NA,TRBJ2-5,TGTGCCAGCAGCGTTGGGTCGGAAGAGACCCAGTACTTC,CASSVGSEETQYF
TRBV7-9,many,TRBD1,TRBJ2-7,TGCGCCAGCAGCCTGACAGGGGCCGAGCAGTACTTC,CASSLTGAEQYF
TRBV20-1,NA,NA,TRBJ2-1,TGCAGTGCTGAGGCGCGACTAGTGGGCTCCTACAATGAGCAGTTCTTC,CSAEARLVGSYNEQFF
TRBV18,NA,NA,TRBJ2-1,TGTGCCAGCTCACCACGGAGCGCGGGTACCAATGAGCAGTTCTTC,CASSPRSAGTNEQFF
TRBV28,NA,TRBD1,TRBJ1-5,TGTGCCAGCAGTTTAGCCGGGACAGGGATTCAGCCCCAGCATTTT,CASSLAGTGIQPQHF
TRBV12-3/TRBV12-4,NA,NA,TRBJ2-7,TGTGCCAGCAGTTTAGCATCGGGCAGGGGGGCAGGATATGCCTACGAGCAGTACTTC,CASSLASGRGAGYAYEQYF
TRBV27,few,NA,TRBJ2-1,TGTGCCAGCAGGAAAGTTCGGAACTCCTACAATGAGCAGTTCTTC,CASRKVRNSYNEQFF
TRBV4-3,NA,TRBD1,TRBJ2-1,TGCGCCAGCAGCCAAGATGGGACAGGGTTCTACAATGAGCAGTTCTTC,CASSQDGTGFYNEQFF
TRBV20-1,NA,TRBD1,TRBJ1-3,TGCAGTGCTGGGGGACAGAGCTCTGGAAACACCATATATTTT,CSAGGQSSGNTIYF
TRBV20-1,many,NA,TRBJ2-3,TGCAGTGCTACCAGCTCCCTCTTTAGCACAGATACGCAGTATTTT,CSATSSLFSTDTQYF
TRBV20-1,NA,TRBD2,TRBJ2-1,TGCAGTGCTATCCCCCAACTAGCGGAGAACTACAATGAGCAGTTCTTC,CSAIPQLAENYNEQFF
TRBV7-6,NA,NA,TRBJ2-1,TGTGCCAGCAGCTCAGCCGGGCATAGGCGGGACAATGAGCAGTTCTTC,CASSSAGHRRDNEQFF
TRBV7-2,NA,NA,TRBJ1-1,TGTGCCAGCAGCTTGACCCGAGTGACAGAGAACACTGAAGCTTTCTTT,CASSLTRVTENTEAFF
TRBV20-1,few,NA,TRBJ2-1,TGCAGTGCTAGAGATCTAGTGAGCACCTACAATGAGCAGTTCTTC,CSARDLVSTYNEQFF
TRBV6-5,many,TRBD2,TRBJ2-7,TGTGCCAGCAGTTACGTGTCGACTAGCAGTTCCGAGCAGTACTTC,CASSYVSTSSSEQYF
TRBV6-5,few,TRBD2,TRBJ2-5,TGTGCCAGCAGTTATTTTTCAGCTAGCGGGTATCAAGAGACCCAGTACTTC,CASSYFSASGYQETQYF
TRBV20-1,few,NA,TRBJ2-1,TGCAGTGCCTCCTATTATAACAATGAGCAGTTCTTC,CSASYYNNEQFF
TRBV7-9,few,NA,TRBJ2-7,TGTGCCAGCAGCTTAGAGGACACGGGCCTGAACTACGAGCAGTACTTC,CASSLEDTGLNYEQYF